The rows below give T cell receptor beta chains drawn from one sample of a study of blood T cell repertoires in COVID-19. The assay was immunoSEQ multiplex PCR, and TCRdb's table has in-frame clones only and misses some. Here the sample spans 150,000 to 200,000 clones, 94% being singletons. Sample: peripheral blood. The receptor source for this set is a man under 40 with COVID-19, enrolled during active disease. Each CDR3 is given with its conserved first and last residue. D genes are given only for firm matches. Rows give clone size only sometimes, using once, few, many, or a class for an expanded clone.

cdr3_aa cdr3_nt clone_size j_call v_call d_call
CASSLMSGQVGETQYF TGTGCCAGCAGCTTAATGTCTGGGCAGGTAGGAGAGACCCAGTACTTC NA TRBJ2-5 TRBV7-3 NA
CASSWTVNQPQHF TGTGCCAGTTCGTGGACAGTCAATCAGCCCCAGCATTTT NA TRBJ1-5 TRBV6-5 NA
CAISSRGKPVDEQFF TGTGCCATCAGTTCCCGGGGGAAGCCGGTTGATGAGCAGTTCTTC once TRBJ2-1 TRBV10-3 NA
CASSLSDYSYEQYF TGTGCCAGCAGTTTAAGCGATTACTCCTACGAGCAGTACTTC NA TRBJ2-7 TRBV6-5 NA
CASSPPRTGGAGRELFF TGTGCCAGCTCACCACCGAGGACAGGGGGCGCTGGACGAGAGCTGTTTTTT few TRBJ2-2 TRBV18 TRBD1
CASSLGAAHEQYF TGTGCCAGCAGTTTGGGGGCGGCCCACGAGCAGTACTTC NA TRBJ2-7 TRBV12-3/TRBV12-4 NA
CASSLLPRTENTGELFF TGTGCCAGCAGCCTTTTACCTCGGACAGAGAACACCGGGGAGCTGTTTTTT NA TRBJ2-2 TRBV3-1/TRBV3-2 NA
CASSVLVGGAWEQFF TGTGCCAGCAGCGTTCTCGTCGGGGGGGCGTGGGAGCAGTTCTTC NA TRBJ2-1 TRBV9 TRBD2
CASSLYLGVDNEQYF TGCGCCAGCAGCTTGTATTTAGGGGTCGATAATGAGCAGTACTTC few TRBJ2-7 TRBV5-1 NA
CASSFQQGANQPQHF TGTGCCAGCAGCTTTCAACAGGGAGCGAATCAGCCCCAGCATTTT NA TRBJ1-5 TRBV7-6 NA
CASSISGSRNQPQHF TGTGCCAGTAGTATATCGGGAAGTCGGAATCAGCCCCAGCATTTT NA TRBJ1-5 TRBV19 NA
CASGLGKRSPLHF TGTGCTAGTGGTTTGGGAAAGAGGTCACCCCTCCACTTT NA TRBJ1-6 TRBV12-5 NA
CSVRPQTAKETQYF TGCAGCGTCAGACCCCAGACAGCTAAAGAGACCCAGTACTTC NA TRBJ2-5 TRBV29-1 NA
CASSFPSLSGDTEAFF TGTGCCAGCAGTTTTCCCTCTCTGTCAGGGGACACTGAAGCTTTCTTT NA TRBJ1-1 TRBV6-5 NA
CASTPNNGKVLTF TGTGCCAGCACCCCAAATAACGGGAAAGTCCTGACTTTC NA TRBJ2-6 TRBV6-5 NA
CSVEGAGTGVETQYF TGCAGCGTTGAAGGTGCCGGGACAGGAGTAGAGACCCAGTACTTC NA TRBJ2-5 TRBV29-1 TRBD1
CASSTGRYEKLFF TGTGCCAGCTCGACAGGTCGATATGAAAAACTGTTTTTT NA TRBJ1-4 TRBV5-4 NA
CASSPTGGAGQPQHF TGTGCCAGTAGTCCCACAGGGGGCGCAGGGCAGCCCCAGCATTTT NA TRBJ1-5 TRBV19 TRBD1
CASSPLEGTGDTIYF TGTGCCAGCAGCCCCTTGGAGGGGACAGGGGACACCATATATTTT NA TRBJ1-3 TRBV9 TRBD1
CASSFRVGGYTF TGTGCCAGCAGCTTTCGGGTTGGTGGCTACACCTTC NA TRBJ1-2 TRBV5-6 NA
CASTQDRGSYEQYF TGTGCCAGCACCCAGGACAGGGGCTCCTACGAGCAGTACTTC NA TRBJ2-7 TRBV6-5 TRBD1
CASSQDQQVAQPQHF TGCGCCAGCAGCCAAGATCAGCAGGTCGCGCAGCCCCAGCATTTT NA TRBJ1-5 TRBV4-1 NA
CASSPTGVEQPQHF TGTGCCAGCAGCCCCACAGGGGTAGAGCAGCCCCAGCATTTT few TRBJ1-5 TRBV2 TRBD1
CATGRQGPYVQETQYF TGTGCCACAGGCCGACAGGGGCCCTACGTCCAAGAGACCCAGTACTTC NA TRBJ2-5 TRBV25-1 TRBD1
CASSYTTRTGELFF TGTGCCAGCAGTTACACGACGAGGACCGGGGAGCTGTTTTTT NA TRBJ2-2 TRBV6-2/TRBV6-3 NA
CASSSDRGVYGYTF TGTGCCAGCAGCTCGGACAGGGGAGTTTACGGCTACACCTTC NA TRBJ1-2 TRBV7-9 TRBD1
CASSLGRIQETQYF TGTGCCAGCAGCTTAGGGCGGATACAAGAGACCCAGTACTTC NA TRBJ2-5 TRBV11-2 NA
CASSSGTGEYNEQFF TGTGCCAGCAGCTCAGGGACAGGCGAGTACAATGAGCAGTTCTTC once TRBJ2-1 TRBV7-3 TRBD1
CASSVRPMEDNSPLHF TGTGCCAGCAGCGTAAGGCCCATGGAGGATAATTCACCCCTCCACTTT NA TRBJ1-6 TRBV9 NA
CASSLAGGYEQYF TGTGCCAGCAGCTTAGCGGGGGGCTACGAGCAGTACTTC NA TRBJ2-7 TRBV13 TRBD2
CAISHTSGGRRTNNEQFF TGTGCCATCAGCCATACTAGCGGGGGGAGAAGGACTAACAATGAGCAGTTCTTC once TRBJ2-1 TRBV10-3 TRBD2
CASSLQTANEKLFF TGTGCCAGCAGCTTACAGACAGCTAATGAAAAACTGTTTTTT NA TRBJ1-4 TRBV7-9 NA
CASSDEASGGLTKNIQYF TGTGCCAGCAGTGACGAGGCTAGCGGGGGGTTGACCAAAAACATTCAGTACTTC NA TRBJ2-4 TRBV2 TRBD2
CASSYSGGRGNTEAFF TGTGCCAGCAGTTACTCAGGGGGCAGGGGGAACACTGAAGCTTTCTTT NA TRBJ1-1 TRBV6-5 TRBD1
CASSEVRDRTNYGYTF TGTGCCAGCAGTGAAGTCCGGGACAGGACTAACTATGGCTACACCTTC NA TRBJ1-2 TRBV6-1 TRBD1
CASSDGAGAKYNEQFF TGCGCCAGCAGTGATGGGGCGGGGGCCAAGTACAATGAGCAGTTCTTC NA TRBJ2-1 TRBV10-1 NA
CASSPRLGGSGANVLTF TGTGCCAGTAGTCCCCGCTTGGGGGGCTCTGGGGCCAACGTCCTGACTTTC NA TRBJ2-6 TRBV19 NA
CASSSSGQLNTEAFF TGCGCCAGCAGCTCTTCTGGACAGTTGAACACTGAAGCTTTCTTT NA TRBJ1-1 TRBV5-1 NA
CASSIIGGAAGELFF TGTGCCAGTAGTATCATTGGGGGGGCTGCCGGGGAGCTGTTTTTT NA TRBJ2-2 TRBV19 NA
CASSPSRVTEAFF TGTGCCAGCTCACCATCCAGGGTCACTGAAGCTTTCTTT NA TRBJ1-1 TRBV18 NA